The 20 T cell receptor beta chains given below trace back to one sample, sequenced in a study of somatic mutations in cytotoxic T cells in rheumatoid arthritis. TCRdb's copy holds only in-frame clones and misses some; the assay was immunoSEQ multiplex PCR. The profile shows about 2,800 clones, about 68% of them singletons. Sample: CD8+ T cells sorted from synovial fluid. Receptor source: a woman aged 18-29 years with rheumatoid arthritis.

The chain combines TRBV5-6 with TRBJ2-7; 7 bases map to TRBD1. Per the germline V gene, CDR1 is SGHDT and CDR2 is YYEEEE. J lost 1 base, V lost 4 bases, and 5 bases had no gene match. The CDR3 has 14 amino acids. CDR3 sequence (DNA): TGTGCCAGCAGCCCCCCACAGGGGTCCTACGAGCAGTACTTC. Translated, it gives CASSPPQGSYEQYF.

This chain uses TRBV10-3 with TRBJ1-3, with TRBD1 matching over 7 bases. The V segment lost 6 bases and the J segment 1 base; nucleotides outside the gene matches: 6. Germline V gene data show CDR1 as ENHRY and CDR2 as SYGVKD. There are 15 residues in the CDR3. CDR3 residues: CAIRSGQQSGNTIYF. In DNA form, the CDR3 reads TGTGCCATCAGATCGGGACAGCAATCTGGAAACACCATATATTTT.

CDR3: CASAAGENYEQYF. The CDR3 DNA reads TGTGCCAGCGCGGCCGGGGAGAACTACGAGCAGTACTTC. J is TRBJ2-7 and V is TRBV19, with D perhaps matching TRBD2 (5 bases). This CDR3 is built from 13 residues. The V end lost 9 bases, the J end lost 3 bases, and 15 bases lay between the germline ends. The V gene's germline CDR1 is LNHDA and CDR2 SQIVND (reference sequence).

The V call is TRBV7-2, the J call TRBJ2-3, with TRBD1 as a possible D gene (5 bases). The CDR3 length is 15 residues. Germline V gene sequence: CDR1 SGHTA, CDR2 FQGNSA. The V end lost 1 base, the J end lost 6 bases, and 14 bases lay between the germline ends. In nucleotides, the CDR3 is TGTGCCAGCAGCTTAGGGGCTAGGGGATCCGATACGCAGTATTTT. This sequence encodes CASSLGARGSDTQYF. The entire variable domain, with the rest obtained from reference TRBV7-2 and TRBJ2-3, is as follows: GAGVSQSPSNKVTEKGKDVELRCDPISGHTALYWYRQSLGQGLEFLIYFQGNSAPDKSGLPSDRFSAERTGGSVSTLTIQRTQQEDSAVYLCASSLGARGSDTQYFGPGTRLTVL.

This chain connects TRBV2 to TRBJ2-7; no reliable D call. Germline CDR1 and CDR2: SNHLY and FYNNEI. The CDR3 consists of 11 residues. The V and J ends lost 8 bases and 2 bases respectively, with 7 bases between them. The CDR3 coding sequence is TGTGCCAGCGCTGCGGCCTACGAGCAGTACTTC. The encoded protein is CASAAAYEQYF. Together with reference TRBV2 and TRBJ2-7, the CDR3 gives the full variable domain: EPEVTQTPSHQVTQMGQEVILRCVPISNHLYFYWYRQILGQKVEFLVSFYNNEISEKSEIFDDQFSVERPDGSNFTLKIRSTKLEDSAMYFCASAAAYEQYFGPGTRLTVT.

There are a few counts of this clone. V usage is TRBV7-6 and J usage is TRBJ2-2, with 15 bases that match TRBD2. From germline, CDR1 is SGHVS and CDR2 FNYEAQ. V lost 5 bases and J lost 2; bases outside the gene matches: 3. The CDR3 has 17 residues. Here the CDR3 DNA reads TGTGCCAGCAGCCGGGGACTAGCGGGGGGAAACACCGGGGAGCTGTTTTTT. Protein product: CASSRGLAGGNTGELFF.

The chain joins TRBV7-9 to TRBJ2-7; TRBD1 matches at 7 bases. The CDR3 consists of 14 residues. Germline trimming cut 6 bases from V and 3 bases from J; bases unmatched to any gene: 8. From germline, CDR1 is SEHNR and CDR2 FQNEAQ (reference sequence). The DNA for the CDR3 is TGTGCCAGCAGTGACGACAGGGCGAACTACGAGCAGTACTTC. Protein sequence: CASSDDRANYEQYF. Together with reference TRBV7-9 and TRBJ2-7, the CDR3 gives the full variable domain: DTGVSQNPRHKITKRGQNVTFRCDPISEHNRLYWYRQTLGQGPEFLTYFQNEAQLEKSRLLSDRFSAERPKGSFSTLEIQRTEQGDSAMYLCASSDDRANYEQYFGPGTRLTVT.

J is TRBJ2-5 and V is TRBV4-3, with D unresolved. Germline loops: CDR1 LGHNA, CDR2 YSLEER. Between the trimmed V and J ends, which lost 0 bases and 5 bases, there was a span of 7 bases. There are 13 residues in the CDR3. DNA of the CDR3: TGCGCCAGCAGCCAAGATGCGGATGAGACCCAGTACTTC. Translating gives CASSQDADETQYF.

The chain combines TRBV27 with TRBJ2-3; tentatively, D is TRBD2 (6 bases). V gave up 6 bases and J gave up 2 bases, with 15 bases separating them. From germline, CDR1 is MNHEY and CDR2 SMNVEV (reference sequence). This CDR3 spans 15 amino acids. The CDR3 reads CASSPGTSNTDTQYF. CDR3 in DNA: TGTGCCAGCAGCCCCGGGACTTCAAACACAGATACGCAGTATTTT.

The V call is TRBV2, the J call TRBJ2-7; TRBD1 aligns across 7 bases. J lost 2 bases, V lost 9 bases, and 13 bases had no gene match. The CDR3 runs 15 residues. CDR1 and CDR2 from the germline V gene are SNHLY and FYNNEI. CDR3 region: CAREVGETGPYEQYF. CDR3 DNA: TGTGCCAGAGAGGTCGGGGAGACAGGGCCCTACGAGCAGTACTTC.

In its sample, this clone ranks as large. The chain carries TRBV28 and TRBJ2-1, with TRBD1 identical over 8 bases. CDR1 and CDR2 (germline): MDHEN, SYDVKM. The CDR3 contains 15 residues. J was trimmed by 5 bases and V by 5 bases; bases with no gene match: 8. Written as DNA, the CDR3 is TGTGCCAGCAGTACGAGGACAGGGAGAGACAATGAGCAGTTCTTC. Protein sequence: CASSTRTGRDNEQFF. Together with reference TRBV28 and TRBJ2-1, the CDR3 gives the full variable domain: DVKVTQSSRYLVKRTGEKVFLECVQDMDHENMFWYRQDPGLGLRLIYFSYDVKMKEKGDIPEGYSVSREKKERFSLILESASTNQTSMYLCASSTRTGRDNEQFFGPGTRLTVL.

This clone was counted between two and nine times. J is TRBJ1-5 and V is TRBV7-9; D perhaps matches TRBD1 (5 bases). CDR3 size: 16 residues. CDR1 SEHNR and CDR2 FQNEAQ come from the germline V gene (reference sequence). Between the trimmed V and J ends, which lost 5 bases and 7 bases, there was a span of 21 bases. CDR3 nucleotide sequence: TGTGCCAGCAGCCCCCTAGAAGGGGCGGTGGGGCAGCCCCAGCATTTT. This sequence encodes CASSPLEGAVGQPQHF.

This clone is labeled medium-sized. The junction departs from germline at one end; a sequencing error may be responsible. V is TRBV30 and J is TRBJ2-2; 9 bases align to TRBD2. Germline V gene sequence: CDR1 GTSNPN, CDR2 SVGIG (reference sequence). The CDR3 consists of 10 residues. In nucleotides, the CDR3 is TGCCTAGCGGGAACCGGGGAGCTGTTTTTT. Translated: CLAGTGELFF.

The chain recombines TRBV9 with TRBJ1-1; D is possibly TRBD1 (5 bases). Germline V gives CDR1 SGDLS, CDR2 YYNGEE. The CDR3 has 14 amino acids. The V gene lost 0 bases and the J gene lost 2 bases, with 8 bases spanning the gap. In DNA, the CDR3 is TGTGCCAGCAGCGTAGATACAGGCAACACTGAAGCTTTCTTT. This gives the protein CASSVDTGNTEAFF.

This chain connects TRBV10-2 to TRBJ2-1; 14 nucleotides line up with TRBD2. Germline trimming cut 7 bases from V and 7 bases from J; bases unmatched to any gene: 3. Per the germline V gene, CDR1 is WSHSY and CDR2 is SAAADI. This CDR3 has 14 amino acids. The CDR3 spells CASTGLAGGNEQFF. CDR3 bases: TGCGCCAGCACCGGACTAGCGGGGGGAAATGAGCAGTTCTTC.

In its sample, this clone was seen a few times. The rearrangement joins TRBV7-9 to TRBJ2-7; D is ambiguous. Germline-derived CDR1 and CDR2 are SEHNR and FQNEAQ (reference sequence). The V end lost 0 bases, the J end lost 4 bases, and 10 bases lay between the germline ends. This CDR3 is 14 amino acids long. The CDR3 region has the DNA TGTGCCAGCAGCTTAGCGCTGCGTGAATACGAGCAGTACTTC. This sequence encodes CASSLALREYEQYF.

The chain uses TRBV7-2 and TRBJ1-6; 9 bases agree with TRBD1. V gave up 1 base and J gave up 12 bases; unmatched junction bases: 7. The CDR3 loop spans 15 amino acids. CDR1 SGHTA and CDR2 FQGNSA come from the germline V gene. The CDR3 is CASSLGPGQGQPLHF. DNA for the CDR3: TGTGCCAGCAGCTTAGGTCCGGGACAGGGCCAACCCCTCCACTTT.

This clone is medium-sized within its sample. The chain employs TRBV19 and TRBJ2-3, with D unclear. This CDR3 comprises 16 residues. The germline CDR1 and CDR2 sequences are LNHDA and SQIVND (reference sequence). Trimming left V 2 bases short and J 3 bases short, with 15 bases between. The CDR3 DNA reads as TGTGCCAGTAGTATAACTATCCTAGATTCGACAGATACGCAGTATTTT. Translating gives CASSITILDSTDTQYF.

V usage is TRBV7-6 and J usage is TRBJ2-5; no clear D gene. V lost 5 bases, J lost 1 base, and 11 bases lay in between. The CDR3 sequence is 14 residues long. CDR1 SGHVS and CDR2 FNYEAQ come from the germline V gene. The CDR3 here is CASSTGLLQETQYF. Here the CDR3 DNA reads TGTGCCAGCAGCACTGGGCTTCTCCAAGAGACCCAGTACTTC. Full variable domain (remainder filled in from reference TRBV7-6 and TRBJ2-5): GAGVSQSPRYKVTKRGQDVALRCDPISGHVSLYWYRQALGQGPEFLTYFNYEAQQDKSGLPNDRFSAERPEGSISTLTIQRTEQRDSAMYRCASSTGLLQETQYFGPGTRLLVL.

The V gene is TRBV4-1, the J gene TRBJ2-1; 7 bases match TRBD2. This CDR3 spans 16 amino acids. The V and J ends lost 4 bases and 6 bases, in that order; junction bases with no gene match: 12. Germline V gives CDR1 MGHRA, CDR2 YSYEKL. CDR3 sequence: CASSPSSNAGVNEQFF. As DNA, the CDR3 is TGCGCCAGCAGCCCCTCTTCGAACGCGGGGGTCAATGAGCAGTTCTTC.